The 26 T cell receptor beta chains below come from one sample, sequenced in a study of T cell responses to AZD1222 COVID-19 vaccine. Measured with immunoSEQ multiplex PCR; TCRdb has only the in-frame clones, and not every one. The table has 80,000 to 95,000 clones, around nine tenths seen once. The sequences come from peripheral blood, collected 28 days after the second AZD1222 dose. The receptors originated from an adult who received the AZD1222 COVID-19 vaccine.

In this sample, this clone turned up once. CDR3 region: CASSWIPGGNSPLHF. CDR3 sequence (DNA): TGCGCCAGCAGCTGGATCCCGGGGGGAAATTCACCCCTCCACTTT. The chain is built from TRBV5-1 and TRBJ1-6; D perhaps matches TRBD1 (5 bases). With 3 bases removed from V and 7 bases from J, the gap between germline ends came to 14 bases. Germline assignment: CDR1 SGHRS and CDR2 YFSETQ. CDR3 length: 15 residues.

Note on this clone: Other DNA sequences of this sample code for an identical CDR3. V usage is TRBV6-4 and J usage is TRBJ2-1; the D is unclear. Looked up from germline, CDR1 is MRHNA and CDR2 is SNTAGT. The CDR3 sequence is 13 residues long. The V and J ends lost 0 bases and 5 bases respectively, with 5 bases between them. The CDR3, as DNA: TGTGCCAGCAGTGACTCCACCCACAATGAGCAGTTCTTC. Residues: CASSDSTHNEQFF.

This clone appeared a few times. This rearrangement joins TRBV7-2 to TRBJ2-1; 9 bases are a match to TRBD1. CDR1 and CDR2 (germline): SGHTA, FQGNSA. With V trimmed by 10 bases and J by 6 bases, 10 bases remained unmatched. This CDR3 is 14 amino acids long. CDR3 DNA: TGTGCCACGCACCGGGACAGGGTAGGCAATGAGCAGTTCTTC. It encodes CATHRDRVGNEQFF.

This chain uses TRBV6-2 or TRBV6-3 with TRBJ1-6; D remains ambiguous. CDR1 MNHEY and CDR2 SVGEGT come from the germline V gene. This CDR3 spans 15 amino acids. The V gene lost 3 bases and the J gene lost 5 bases, with 11 bases spanning the gap. The CDR3 DNA reads TGTGCCAGCAGTTATGGTGTCCGAGATAATTCACCCCTCCACTTT. The encoded protein is CASSYGVRDNSPLHF.

The rearrangement uses TRBV27 and TRBJ2-7; 9 bases match TRBD1. Germline V gene data show CDR1 as MNHEY and CDR2 as SMNVEV (reference sequence). This CDR3 spans 15 amino acids. V gave up 5 bases and J gave up 5 bases; unmatched junction bases: 10. The CDR3 nucleotides read TGTGCCAGCAGTCCACTACAGGGGGCGCCCCACGAGCAGTACTTC. Protein product: CASSPLQGAPHEQYF.

The V call is TRBV27, the J call TRBJ1-4; D remains unclear. The CDR3 loop spans 16 amino acids. From germline, CDR1 is MNHEY and CDR2 SMNVEV (reference sequence). V gave up 6 bases and J gave up 0 bases, with 14 bases separating them. The CDR3 loop reads CASSHKKGPTNEKLFF. Here the CDR3 DNA reads TGTGCCAGCAGCCACAAAAAAGGTCCAACTAATGAAAAACTGTTTTTT.

The chain employs TRBV6-5 and TRBJ2-6; TRBD1 or TRBD2 may be the D gene (5 bases each). The CDR3 runs 15 residues. Trimming removed 6 bases from V and 1 base from J, with 10 bases in between. CDR1 and CDR2 (germline): MNHEY, SVGAGI. In nucleotides, the CDR3 is TGTGCCAGCAGCACTAGGGGTTCTGGGGCCAACGTCCTGACTTTC. This sequence encodes CASSTRGSGANVLTF.

This sequence joins TRBV3-1 (or the pseudogene TRBV3-2) and TRBJ2-5; 13 bases align to TRBD2. Germline V gives CDR1 LGHDT, CDR2 YNNKEL (reference sequence). J lost 5 bases, V lost 6 bases, and 21 bases had no gene match. The CDR3 has 20 amino acids. CDR3 residues: CASRPGTSGTVVDSRETQYF. For the CDR3, the DNA is TGTGCCAGCAGGCCCGGGACTAGCGGGACCGTCGTGGATAGTAGGGAGACCCAGTACTTC.

CDR3 sequence reads: CATRTGLAGGGEQFF. DNA for the CDR3: TGTGCCACCAGGACGGGACTAGCGGGAGGTGGTGAGCAGTTCTTC. The V and J genes are TRBV24-1 and TRBJ2-1; 15 nucleotides agree with TRBD2. The length of the CDR3 is 15 residues. Germline CDR1 reads KGHDR; CDR2 reads SFDVKD. V dropped 7 bases and J dropped 9; count of bases not matched to a gene: 6.

Only a few counts were recorded for this clone. The chain has TRBV19 and TRBJ1-5; no clear D. Deletions cut 2 bases from V and 0 bases from J, with 8 bases between. From germline, CDR1 is LNHDA and CDR2 SQIVND (reference sequence). This CDR3 comprises 15 residues. The CDR3 DNA follows: TGTGCCAGTAGTATATGGACTCATAGCAATCAGCCCCAGCATTTT. Translating gives CASSIWTHSNQPQHF.

The rearrangement joins TRBV10-1 to TRBJ1-1, with a weak D call TRBD1 (6 bases). This CDR3 region has 15 residues. V shed 0 bases and J shed 2 bases, with 10 bases lying between them. Germline CDR1 and CDR2: WNHNN and SYGVQD (reference sequence). CDR3: CASSESLGGNTEAFF. In DNA, the CDR3 is TGCGCCAGCAGTGAGTCTCTGGGGGGCAACACTGAAGCTTTCTTT.

A single count supports this clone. This chain joins TRBV4-1 and TRBJ1-1, with a weak D call TRBD1 (5 bases). The CDR3 is made up of 13 amino acids. V dropped 8 bases and J dropped 1 base, with 11 bases sitting between them. CDR1 is MGHRA, CDR2 YSYEKL, per germline. The CDR3 DNA reads TGCGCCAGCGGGGGGTGGGCGAACACTGAAGCTTTCTTT. Amino acids: CASGGWANTEAFF.

The chain couples TRBV18 to TRBJ2-1; 11 bases line up with TRBD2. Germline trimming cut 3 bases from V and 9 bases from J; bases unmatched to any gene: 7. The CDR3 covers 15 residues. Germline CDR1 and CDR2: KGHSH and LQKENI. The CDR3 loop is CASSPGLAEKGEQFF. Here the CDR3 DNA reads TGTGCCAGCTCACCGGGACTAGCGGAGAAGGGTGAGCAGTTCTTC.

This clone was counted once. This chain links TRBV15 with TRBJ1-4; the match to TRBD1 covers 7 bases. Unmatched junction bases numbered 4, after V lost 1 base and J lost 5 bases. This CDR3 has 15 residues. Germline lookup yields CDR1 LNHNV and CDR2 YYDKDF (reference sequence). The CDR3 nucleotides read TGTGCCACCAGCAGAGCACCGGGACAGAATGAAAAACTGTTTTTT. Encoded protein: CATSRAPGQNEKLFF.

The chain joins TRBV12-5 to TRBJ2-3, with 11 bases aligning to TRBD2. This CDR3 contains 16 residues. V was pared by 2 bases and J by 7 bases, with 8 bases of the junction left unmatched. In germline, CDR1 is LGHNT, CDR2 FRNRAP. The CDR3 coding sequence is TGTGCTAGTGGTTTGTCTACTAGCGGGAGAAGGAATACGCAGTATTTT. This sequence encodes CASGLSTSGRRNTQYF.

The chain is built from TRBV4-1 and TRBJ1-3; tentatively, D is TRBD1 (6 bases). The CDR3 is 13 residues long. V lost 8 bases to trimming and J lost 2 bases, with 10 bases between them. Germline assignment: CDR1 MGHRA and CDR2 YSYEKL. In DNA, the CDR3 is TGCGCCAGCGGACAGATGCCTGGAAACACCATATATTTT. Protein sequence: CASGQMPGNTIYF.

V and J are TRBV6-2 or TRBV6-3 and TRBJ2-7; 8 nucleotides line up with TRBD2. The CDR3 consists of 15 residues. Trimming removed 0 bases from V and 3 bases from J; junction bases left unmatched: 4. Germline V gives CDR1 MNHEY, CDR2 SVGEGT. Here the CDR3 reads CASSYSGLAGYEQYF. The CDR3 nucleotides read TGTGCCAGCAGTTACTCTGGTCTAGCGGGCTACGAGCAGTACTTC.

The V gene is TRBV18, the J gene TRBJ1-1; D is perhaps TRBD1 (6 bases). Trimming removed 2 bases at V and 1 base at J, with 8 bases between. In germline, CDR1 is KGHSH, CDR2 LQKENI. This CDR3 spans 14 amino acids. This CDR3 is CASSPRGGNTEAFF. Here the CDR3 DNA reads TGTGCCAGCTCACCAAGAGGGGGGAACACTGAAGCTTTCTTT.

The V and J genes are TRBV7-3 and TRBJ2-5; weak D call: TRBD2 (5 bases). Trimming cost V 5 bases and J 3 bases, with 10 bases left between them. Looked up from germline, CDR1 is SGHTA and CDR2 is FQGTGA. CDR3 length: 13 amino acids. The chain's CDR3 is CASSVTGEETQYF. DNA for the CDR3: TGTGCCAGCAGCGTTACCGGGGAAGAGACCCAGTACTTC.

The rearrangement uses TRBV6-5 and TRBJ1-1; the D gene is possibly TRBD1 (6 bases). Per germline, CDR1 MNHEY and CDR2 SVGAGI. This CDR3 is built from 13 residues. With 6 bases removed from V and 0 bases from J, the gap between germline ends came to 8 bases. For the CDR3, the DNA is TGTGCCAGCAGGGGGGGGCTGAACACTGAAGCTTTCTTT. This codes for CASRGGLNTEAFF.

The V call is TRBV6-1, the J call TRBJ1-5; D is unresolved. V was pared by 2 bases and J by 2 bases, with 10 bases between. Germline CDR1 reads MNHNS; CDR2 reads SASEGT. The CDR3 has 15 amino acids. The CDR3 DNA reads as TGTGCCAGCAGTGAAAGGGTGTACGGCAATCAGCCCCAGCATTTT. Protein product: CASSERVYGNQPQHF.

The genes are TRBV9 and TRBJ2-7, with 15 bases that match TRBD2. This CDR3 has 17 residues. V shed 0 bases, J shed 3 bases, and the junction held 4 bases outside the gene matches. Germline CDR1 SGDLS, CDR2 YYNGEE. The CDR3, as DNA: TGTGCCAGCAGCGTAGGGGGACTAGCGGGAGGTCTCTACGAGCAGTACTTC. The encoded protein is CASSVGGLAGGLYEQYF. Full variable domain (rest looked up from reference TRBV9 and TRBJ2-7): DSGVTQTPKHLITATGQRVTLRCSPRSGDLSVYWYQQSLDQGLQFLIQYYNGEERAKGNILERFSAQQFPDLHSELNLSSLELGDSALYFCASSVGGLAGGLYEQYFGPGTRLTVT.

This sequence joins TRBV9 and TRBJ2-3; 10 nucleotides align to TRBD2. This CDR3 is 15 amino acids long. The J segment lost 6 bases and the V segment lost 0 bases, leaving 4 bases of the junction unmatched. Germline assignment: CDR1 SGDLS and CDR2 YYNGEE. Written as DNA, the CDR3 is TGTGCCAGCAGCGTAGGGATTAGCGGGAGGGATACGCAGTATTTT. It is translated as CASSVGISGRDTQYF.

The chain recombines TRBV27 with TRBJ1-6; no definite D call. Trimming removed 3 bases from V and 3 bases from J, with 15 bases in between. Germline assignment: CDR1 MNHEY and CDR2 SMNVEV (reference sequence). This CDR3 is 17 amino acids long. The CDR3 bases are TGTGCCAGCAGTTTCTCCCCCCCGTGGTACTATAATTCACCCCTCCACTTT. Translating it yields CASSFSPPWYYNSPLHF.

The CDR3 loop reads CASSFAGTFLDEQFF. The DNA of the CDR3 is TGTGCCAGCAGCTTTGCGGGGACCTTTTTGGATGAGCAGTTCTTC. The chain carries TRBV7-3 and TRBJ2-1, with D possibly being TRBD2 (6 bases). Germline lookup yields CDR1 SGHTA and CDR2 FQGTGA. Trimming left V 3 bases short and J 8 bases short, with 17 bases between. The CDR3 runs to 15 residues. Complete variable domain (other parts from reference TRBV7-3 and TRBJ2-1): GAGVSQTPSNKVTEKGKYVELRCDPISGHTALYWYRQSLGQGPEFLIYFQGTGAADDSGLPNDRFFAVRPEGSVSTLKIQRTERGDSAVYLCASSFAGTFLDEQFFGPGTRLTVL.

The chain recombines TRBV11-3 with TRBJ2-1, with D unclear. This CDR3 spans 12 amino acids. CDR1 is SGHNT, CDR2 YENEEA, per germline. V was pared by 2 bases and J by 10 bases, with 9 bases between. This CDR3 is CASSLMLGEQFF. DNA for the CDR3: TGTGCCAGCAGCTTAATGTTGGGGGAGCAGTTCTTC.